A selection of T cell receptor beta chains follows, all from one sample in a study of cytomegalovirus exposure and HLA in healthy donors. Data came from immunoSEQ multiplex PCR; TCRdb stores just in-frame clones and leaves some out. The data contain 150,000 or so clones, roughly 81% of them seen just once; the ten biggest clones take up 4.9%. The material sequenced was PBMCs. The receptors shown here come from a woman aged 18-35 years in good health and CMV-seropositive. Both conserved end residues are part of each CDR3. D genes are given only for firm matches. Some rows have no size entry. The others give once, few or many, or a class for an expanded clone.

cdr3_aa | cdr3_nt | j_call | v_call | d_call | clone_size
CAWSPAGSYEQYF | TGTGCCTGGAGTCCAGCGGGGAGCTACGAGCAGTACTTC | TRBJ2-7 | TRBV30 | TRBD2 | .
CATNRGGPNYGYTF | TGTGCCACAAATCGGGGGGGGCCTAACTATGGCTACACCTTC | TRBJ1-2 | TRBV19 | . | .
CASSYSGEGNTEAFF | TGTGCCAGCAGTTACTCCGGAGAGGGGAACACTGAAGCTTTCTTT | TRBJ1-1 | TRBV6-5 | . | .
CASSSGDTYYEQYF | TGTGCCAGCAGCTCTGGGGACACATACTACGAGCAGTACTTC | TRBJ2-7 | TRBV13 | . | .
CASSLDGVGELFF | TGTGCCAGCAGCTTGGACGGGGTCGGGGAGCTGTTTTTT | TRBJ2-2 | TRBV5-4 | . | .
CASSWRRGEGSKFGYTF | TGCGCCAGCAGCTGGCGGCGGGGGGAAGGATCTAAGTTTGGCTACACCTTC | TRBJ1-2 | TRBV5-1 | . | .
CASSSGTADLYEQYF | TGTGCCAGCAGTTCCGGGACAGCGGATCTCTACGAGCAGTACTTC | TRBJ2-7 | TRBV6-5 | TRBD1 | few
CASSLRASPGGDYGYTF | TGTGCCAGCAGTTTAAGGGCCTCGCCGGGGGGGGACTATGGCTACACCTTC | TRBJ1-2 | TRBV27 | . | .
CASSLDRTGNTIYF | TGTGCCAGCAGCTTAGACAGGACTGGAAACACCATATATTTT | TRBJ1-3 | TRBV7-6 | . | .
CASRETSGSYEQYF | TGTGCCAGTAGGGAGACTAGCGGGAGCTACGAGCAGTACTTC | TRBJ2-7 | TRBV19 | TRBD2 | .
CASKYFRGDPNTEAFF | TGTGCCAGCAAATACTTCAGGGGGGACCCGAACACTGAAGCTTTCTTT | TRBJ1-1 | TRBV27 | TRBD1 | .
CASSERGGSYNEQFF | TGTGCCAGCAGTGAGCGGGGGGGCTCCTACAATGAGCAGTTCTTC | TRBJ2-1 | TRBV6-4 | TRBD2 | .
CASSLQARQTQYF | TGTGCCAGCAGCCTACAAGCGCGGCAGACCCAGTACTTC | TRBJ2-5 | TRBV7-2 | . | .
CASSDPDRTNTGELFF | TGTGCCAGCAGTGACCCTGACAGGACGAACACCGGGGAGCTGTTTTTT | TRBJ2-2 | TRBV25-1 | . | .
CSVGDGTVGGIQYF | TGCAGCGTTGGGGACGGGACAGTAGGGGGAATCCAGTACTTC | TRBJ2-5 | TRBV29-1 | TRBD1 | few
CASSLPQGEAFF | TGTGCCAGCAGCCTACCACAGGGGGAAGCTTTCTTT | TRBJ1-1 | TRBV7-6 | TRBD1 | .
CASTGFGYTEAFF | TGTGCCAGTACGGGGTTCGGGTACACTGAAGCTTTCTTT | TRBJ1-1 | TRBV10-3 | . | .
CASEEVNRSNQPQHF | TGTGCCAGCGAAGAGGTTAATCGGAGCAATCAGCCCCAGCATTTT | TRBJ1-5 | TRBV28 | . | .
CASSLTTGFDSYTF | TGCGCCAGCAGCTTGACGACAGGGTTCGATAGCTACACCTTC | TRBJ1-2 | TRBV5-1 | TRBD1 | .
CASSYSQYTEAFF | TGTGCCAGCAGTTACAGTCAGTACACTGAAGCTTTCTTT | TRBJ1-1 | TRBV6-5 | . | .
CASSSTDRGNTEAFF | TGTGCCAGCAGCTCCACGGACAGGGGGAACACTGAAGCTTTCTTT | TRBJ1-1 | TRBV7-9 | TRBD1 | .
CASSDGSGGATDTQYF | TGTGCCAGCAGTGACGGGTCCGGCGGGGCAACAGATACGCAGTATTTT | TRBJ2-3 | TRBV6-4 | . | .
CASSLGQISDTQYF | TGCGCCAGCAGCTTGGGCCAGATATCAGATACGCAGTATTTT | TRBJ2-3 | TRBV5-1 | . | .
CASTGPRDLAGGLSVEQFF | TGCGCCAGCACCGGGCCCCGCGATCTAGCGGGGGGGCTATCGGTTGAGCAGTTCTTC | TRBJ2-1 | TRBV10-2 | TRBD2 | once